Listed here are 25 T cell receptor beta chains from one sample, sequenced in a study of cytomegalovirus exposure and HLA in healthy donors. The PCR had 60 Vbeta and 13 Jbeta primers. Generated by immunoSEQ multiplex PCR, the TCRdb table keeps only in-frame clones and is missing some. The sample carries about 100,000 clones, about 80% recorded once. Material: PBMCs. Receptors originate from a man aged 30 to 45 in good health and CMV-seropositive.

This chain links TRBV11-3 with TRBJ1-6; D is unclear. The CDR3 consists of 13 residues. V was shortened by 5 bases and J by 9 bases, with 11 bases between the two germline ends. Germline assignment: CDR1 SGHNT and CDR2 YENEEA. The CDR3 nucleotides read TGTGCCAGCAGCCTAGGAAGAGGTTCACCCCTCCACTTT. Its protein is CASSLGRGSPLHF.

The rearrangement uses TRBV6-5 and TRBJ2-5, with D tentatively TRBD2 (6 bases). Trimming stripped 8 bases from V and 0 bases from J, with 10 bases between. The CDR3 runs to 13 residues. Germline loops: CDR1 MNHEY, CDR2 SVGAGI. CDR3 region: CASRGTNQETQYF. DNA for the CDR3: TGTGCCAGCCGCGGGACCAACCAAGAGACCCAGTACTTC.

V usage is TRBV5-1 and J usage is TRBJ2-5; 8 nucleotides match TRBD1. The germline gives CDR1 SGHRS, CDR2 YFSETQ. The CDR3 loop spans 15 amino acids. J was trimmed by 1 base and V by 3 bases; bases with no gene match: 5. The CDR3 is CASSSLQGGQETQYF. DNA for the CDR3: TGCGCCAGCAGCTCCCTACAGGGGGGCCAAGAGACCCAGTACTTC.

This clone was recorded only once. One junction end disagrees with the germline gene, perhaps due to a read error. This chain uses TRBV10-3 with TRBJ2-6, with a tentative D call TRBD1 (5 bases). In germline, CDR1 is ENHRY, CDR2 SYGVKD. This CDR3 region has 18 residues. The CDR3 nucleotides read TGTGCCATCAGTGAGCCCCCAGGGCTGGGCTCTGGGGCCAACGGCCTGACTTTC. The encoded protein is CAISEPPGLGSGANGLTF.

The V and J genes are TRBV6-6 and TRBJ2-1; 7 nucleotides agree with TRBD1. CDR3 size: 14 residues. Unmatched junction bases numbered 10, after V lost 6 bases and J lost 8 bases. CDR1 is MNHNY and CDR2 is SVGAGI in the germline V gene (reference sequence). The CDR3 region is CASSQSTGFHEQFF. The CDR3 region has the DNA TGTGCCAGCAGCCAATCGACAGGGTTTCATGAGCAGTTCTTC.

A few counts support this clone. This chain links TRBV27 with TRBJ2-7; D ambiguous. The CDR3 covers 14 residues. Per germline, CDR1 MNHEY and CDR2 SMNVEV (reference sequence). The ends were cut back, 0 bases at V and 0 bases at J, with 6 bases in the middle. Here the CDR3 reads CASSLSTASYEQYF. CDR3 nucleotide sequence: TGTGCCAGCAGTTTATCTACAGCCTCCTACGAGCAGTACTTC.

This chain joins TRBV6-6 and TRBJ1-5; D unresolved. The CDR3 has 11 amino acids. Germline CDR1 and CDR2: MNHNY and SVGAGI (reference sequence). V lost 4 bases and J 5 bases, leaving 3 bases between the germline ends. Written as DNA, the CDR3 is TGTGCCAGCAGTTCCGATCAGCCCCAGCATTTT. Its protein is CASSSDQPQHF.

The chain recombines TRBV7-8 with TRBJ2-1; D not resolved. V was cut by 5 bases and J by 6 bases, with 5 bases left in between. CDR1 is SGHVS, CDR2 FQNEAQ, per germline. This CDR3 is built from 11 residues. CDR3: CASSLLNEQFF. The CDR3 nucleotides are TGTGCCAGCAGCCTACTCAATGAGCAGTTCTTC.

V is TRBV5-1 and J is TRBJ2-5; D is ambiguous. Per germline, CDR1 SGHRS and CDR2 YFSETQ. The CDR3 length is 13 residues. Trimming left V 0 bases short and J 7 bases short, with 10 bases between. The DNA for the CDR3 is TGCGCCAGCAGCTTGGCAGAATCGGGGACCCAGTACTTC. Protein product: CASSLAESGTQYF.

The rearrangement links TRBV6-5 to TRBJ1-2; D call uncertain. Germline V lookup: CDR1 MNHEY, CDR2 SVGAGI. The CDR3 loop spans 12 amino acids. Trimming removed 10 bases from V and 4 bases from J, with 13 bases in between. The CDR3 sequence is CATLSGSYGYTF. In DNA form, the CDR3 reads TGTGCCACCTTATCAGGTTCCTATGGCTACACCTTC.

The chain has TRBV7-3 and TRBJ2-2; maybe TRBD2 (5 bases). CDR1 is SGHTA and CDR2 is FQGTGA in the germline V gene. V was cut by 0 bases and J by 3 bases, with 5 bases left in between. This CDR3 has 14 amino acids. CDR3 bases: TGTGCCAGCAGCTTAACCGGGGACACCGGGGAGCTGTTTTTT. It translates to CASSLTGDTGELFF.

The chain links TRBV11-2 to TRBJ1-2; no firm D call. CDR3 length: 12 amino acids. Germline V gene lookup returns CDR1 SGHAT and CDR2 FQNNGV. V was pared by 1 base and J by 2 bases, with 2 bases between. The chain's CDR3 is CASSLANYGYTF. The DNA for the CDR3 is TGTGCCAGCAGCTTAGCAAACTATGGCTACACCTTC.

Points on this clone: A junction boundary mismatches the germline segment, possibly from a read error. The chain joins TRBV7-9 to TRBJ2-7, with D tentatively TRBD1 or TRBD2 (7 bases each). Germline CDR1 is SEHNR and CDR2 is FQNEAQ (reference sequence). CDR3 length: 14 amino acids. The CDR3 spells CSSSGTDSSYEQYF. The CDR3 nucleotides read TGTTCCAGCAGCGGGACAGATAGCTCCTACGAGCAGTACTTC.

The rearrangement joins TRBV6-4 to TRBJ1-2, with 12 bases matching TRBD1. Germline CDR1 and CDR2: MRHNA and SNTAGT. With V trimmed by 2 bases and J by 7 bases, 5 bases remained unmatched. The CDR3 totals 15 residues. DNA of the CDR3: TGTGCCAGCAGTGACCCGGGACAGGGGGCATTTGGCTACACCTTC. This translates into CASSDPGQGAFGYTF.

This sequence joins TRBV6-1 and TRBJ2-5, with 10 bases identical to TRBD1. The CDR3 consists of 14 residues. With V trimmed by 5 bases and J by 4 bases, 4 bases remained unmatched. Looked up from germline, CDR1 is MNHNS and CDR2 is SASEGT. CDR3 sequence (DNA): TGTGCCAGCAGTCGGACAGGGGGGTCAGAGACCCAGTACTTC. Protein: CASSRTGGSETQYF.

This clone was recorded once. The chain combines TRBV5-5 with TRBJ2-1, with 10 bases matching TRBD2. Germline V CDR1 and CDR2: SGHKS, YYEKEE (reference sequence). The CDR3 contains 16 residues. V shed 0 bases and J 8 bases; nucleotides not matched to a gene: 8. In DNA, the CDR3 is TGTGCCAGCAGCTTGGCCCTTAGCGGGGGGATAGATGAGCAGTTCTTC. It translates to CASSLALSGGIDEQFF. Drawing the rest from reference TRBV5-5 and TRBJ2-1, the complete variable domain is DAGVTQSPTHLIKTRGQQVTLRCSPISGHKSVSWYQQVLGQGPQFIFQYYEKEERGRGNFPDRFSARQFPNYSSELNVNALLLGDSALYLCASSLALSGGIDEQFFGPGTRLTVL.

V and J are TRBV7-2 and TRBJ1-2; 10 bases are shared with TRBD1. Germline V lookup: CDR1 SGHTA, CDR2 FQGNSA. This CDR3 has 17 residues. V lost 2 bases, J lost 4 bases, and 10 bases stayed unmatched. The CDR3 is CASSLIPGTGVAYGYTF. CDR3 coding DNA: TGTGCCAGCAGCTTAATTCCCGGGACAGGGGTGGCCTATGGCTACACCTTC.

The gene calls are TRBV2 and TRBJ2-7; maybe TRBD1 (6 bases). Germline V CDR1 and CDR2: SNHLY, FYNNEI. V lost 4 bases and J 4 bases, leaving 11 bases between the germline ends. CDR3 length equals 13 residues. The chain's CDR3 is CASSGLGGYEQYF. As DNA, the CDR3 is TGTGCCAGCAGTGGGTTAGGGGGATACGAGCAGTACTTC.

The V and J genes are TRBV18 and TRBJ2-2; D not certain. CDR1 KGHSH and CDR2 LQKENI come from the germline V gene. The CDR3 spans 11 residues. V was cut by 3 bases and J by 8 bases, with 4 bases left in between. Here the CDR3 DNA reads TGTGCCAGCTCACCTCCGGGGGAGCTGTTTTTT. The encoded protein is CASSPPGELFF.

Concerning this clone itself: At the DNA level, this CDR3 is encoded by other sequences in the same sample as well. The chain employs TRBV19 and TRBJ1-2; 11 bases are a match to TRBD1. This CDR3 has 14 amino acids. Trimming at V came to 4 bases and at J to 4 bases, leaving 2 bases not matched to a gene. CDR1 is LNHDA, CDR2 SQIVND, per germline (reference sequence). The CDR3 coding sequence is TGTGCCAGTAGTACAGGACAGGGGGCCTATGGCTACACCTTC. It encodes CASSTGQGAYGYTF.

This rearrangement joins TRBV7-9 to TRBJ2-3; a possible D gene is TRBD1 (6 bases). Germline V lookup: CDR1 SEHNR, CDR2 FQNEAQ (reference sequence). Trimming took off 5 bases at V and 3 bases at J, with 12 bases between the two ends. The CDR3 sequence is 14 residues long. Here the CDR3 reads CASSPMGATDTQYF. The CDR3 region has the DNA TGTGCCAGCAGCCCCATGGGGGCGACAGATACGCAGTATTTT.

The rearrangement links TRBV9 to TRBJ1-5; D may be TRBD1 (6 bases). This CDR3 is 15 amino acids long. Germline values: CDR1 SGDLS, CDR2 YYNGEE. V was shortened by 3 bases and J by 4 bases, with 14 bases between the two germline ends. The CDR3: CASSAQSDRNQPQHF. CDR3 nucleotides: TGTGCCAGCAGCGCCCAATCAGACAGGAATCAGCCCCAGCATTTT.

This sequence joins TRBV5-1 and TRBJ2-3, with D tentatively TRBD1 (6 bases). The V and J ends lost 5 bases and 6 bases respectively, with 16 bases between them. Germline V gives CDR1 SGHRS, CDR2 YFSETQ. This CDR3 comprises 14 residues. CDR3 nucleotides: TGCGCCAGCAGATCTCCTGGGGGCGAGGATACGCAGTATTTT. Translation gives CASRSPGGEDTQYF.

This CDR3 is CSAIGGGYTF. The CDR3 nucleotides are TGCAGTGCCATCGGAGGCGGCTACACCTTC. V and J are TRBV20-1 and TRBJ1-2; D gene ambiguous. Germline values: CDR1 DFQATT, CDR2 SNEGSKA (reference sequence). The CDR3 extends over 10 amino acids. V shed 6 bases and J shed 8 bases, with 10 bases lying between them.

This clone has a handful of counts. The rearrangement uses TRBV30 and TRBJ2-7, with TRBD1 as a possible D gene (5 bases). Germline values: CDR1 GTSNPN, CDR2 SVGIG (reference sequence). The length of the CDR3 is 11 residues. V was cut by 5 bases and J by 7 bases, with 12 bases left in between. The CDR3 spells CAWGQGAEQYF. CDR3 bases: TGTGCCTGGGGGCAGGGTGCGGAGCAGTACTTC. The variable domain in full, completed from reference TRBV30 and TRBJ2-7, reads SQTIHQWPATLVQPVGSPLSLECTVEGTSNPNLYWYRQAAGRGLQLLFYSVGIGQISSEVPQNLSASRPQDRQFILSSKKLLLSDSGFYLCAWGQGAEQYFGPGTRLTVT.